This TCR beta chain stems from a study of Graves' ophthalmopathy and Graves' hyperthyroidism. Study-wide background: Samples of peripheral blood were obtained at initial diagnosis, prior to treatment of any kind.

Broader study findings: Blood repertoires reportedly contained most expanded thyroid clonotypes above 0.001 frequency.

Amplified TCR beta CDR3 regions were obtained using RNA transcripts as template. RT-PCR was first run with HTBI primers, then multiplex PCR in a second round. TCRdb used MiXCR to reprocess the multiplex PCR reads, holding one entry per CDR3 protein. The sample records 620,000 or so distinct CDR3 sequences, approximately 21% being singletons. The authors used Ficoll-Paque density gradient centrifugation to separate PBMCs. The input was around 9.9 ml of fresh peripheral blood. For this clonotype: Antigen: not known.

V shed 0 bases and J shed 9 bases, with 12 bases lying between them. Germline V gene sequence: CDR1 GTSNPN, CDR2 SVGIG (reference sequence). The CDR3 loop spans 14 amino acids. This TCR was recovered from a woman aged 18-29 years with stable Graves' hyperthyroidism. Some clones in this sample may be carry-over from other donors' samples. The sequencing sample was made of peripheral blood. The chain uses TRBV30 and TRBJ1-6; no firm D call. In nucleotides, the CDR3 is TGTGCCTGGAGTGTACGCGGGTCCGCTTCACCCCTCCACTTT. Translating it yields CAWSVRGSASPLHF.